These 11 T cell receptor beta chains originate from one sample sequenced in a study of blood T cell repertoires in COVID-19. Data came from immunoSEQ multiplex PCR; TCRdb stores just in-frame clones and leaves some out. The sample shows roughly 330,000 clones, approximately 88% of them seen only once. Sample: peripheral blood. Receptor source: a woman aged 45 to 65 with active or convalescent COVID-19.

This clone was recorded once. The chain joins TRBV28 to TRBJ2-5; D is possibly TRBD2 (6 bases). V was shortened by 5 bases and J by 2 bases, with 18 bases between the two germline ends. Germline CDR1 reads MDHEN; CDR2 reads SYDVKM. The CDR3 runs 16 residues. The chain's CDR3 is CASSGGTQVAQETQYF. For the CDR3, the DNA is TGTGCCAGCAGTGGGGGGACTCAAGTAGCACAAGAGACCCAGTACTTC.

The rearrangement links TRBV30 to TRBJ1-1; 12 bases map to TRBD1. After removal of 0 bases from V and 3 bases from J, the junction contained 17 bases not matched to a gene. Germline CDR1 GTSNPN, CDR2 SVGIG (reference sequence). The CDR3 is 20 residues long. The CDR3 nucleotides are TGTGCCTGGAGTGTATCTGTTCTCTTGGGACAGGGGGCGCTGGACACTGAAGCTTTCTTT. Translated, it gives CAWSVSVLLGQGALDTEAFF.

This clone was detected only once. DNA of the CDR3: TGTGCCATCGAACAGTACCCTAACTATGGCTACACCTTC. It specifies CAIEQYPNYGYTF. The chain carries TRBV6-5 and TRBJ1-2, with D uncertain. V was clipped by 10 bases and J by 0 bases, with 12 bases between them. Germline V gene sequence: CDR1 MNHEY, CDR2 SVGAGI. The CDR3 totals 13 residues.

J is TRBJ1-1 and V is TRBV27, with D perhaps TRBD1 (6 bases). V lost 6 bases, J lost 5 bases, and 10 bases lay in between. This CDR3 is built from 12 residues. CDR1 MNHEY and CDR2 SMNVEV come from the germline V gene (reference sequence). CDR3 DNA sequence: TGTGCCAGCAGGCGGGGGCCGACTGAAGCTTTCTTT. Its translation: CASRRGPTEAFF.

The chain employs TRBV2 and TRBJ1-1, with no clear D. Trimming took 1 base from V and 3 from J, leaving 6 bases between them. Germline V gives CDR1 SNHLY, CDR2 FYNNEI. There are 13 residues in the CDR3. The CDR3 sequence is CASSEDRDTEAFF. The CDR3 DNA sequence: TGTGCCAGCAGTGAAGATCGGGACACTGAAGCTTTCTTT.

This chain uses TRBV28 with TRBJ1-1; 9 nucleotides agree with TRBD1. The J segment lost 7 bases and the V segment lost 3 bases, leaving 12 bases of the junction unmatched. The CDR3 is 16 amino acids. Germline V CDR1 and CDR2: MDHEN, SYDVKM. CDR3 sequence: CASSLRGGTGSFEAFF. The CDR3 DNA sequence: TGTGCCAGCAGTTTGAGGGGAGGGACAGGGTCATTTGAAGCTTTCTTT. The entire variable domain, with the rest obtained from reference TRBV28 and TRBJ1-1, is as follows: DVKVTQSSRYLVKRTGEKVFLECVQDMDHENMFWYRQDPGLGLRLIYFSYDVKMKEKGDIPEGYSVSREKKERFSLILESASTNQTSMYLCASSLRGGTGSFEAFFGQGTRLTVV.

The chain recombines TRBV11-1 with TRBJ1-1; D gene unclear. The germline V gene encodes CDR1 SGHAT and CDR2 FQDESV (reference sequence). The V end was cut by 1 base, the J end by 1 base, with 10 bases between. The CDR3 is made up of 15 amino acids. The CDR3 region is CASSLGGYPNTEAFF. CDR3 in DNA: TGTGCCAGCAGCTTAGGCGGCTACCCGAACACTGAAGCTTTCTTT. The full variable domain, its missing parts supplied by reference TRBV11-1 and TRBJ1-1, is EAEVAQSPRYKITEKSQAVAFWCDPISGHATLYWYRQILGQGPELLVQFQDESVVDDSQLPKDRFSAERLKGVDSTLKIQPAELGDSAMYLCASSLGGYPNTEAFFGQGTRLTVV.

The chain carries TRBV4-1 and TRBJ2-7, with TRBD2 identical over 8 bases. The CDR3 spans 16 residues. Germline CDR1 and CDR2: MGHRA and YSYEKL. V was clipped by 1 base and J by 4 bases; unmatched bases: 9. The CDR3 reads CASSQAGGRGRYEQYF. In nucleotides, the CDR3 is TGCGCCAGCAGCCAAGCGGGGGGGCGGGGGCGATACGAGCAGTACTTC.

The rearrangement links TRBV5-1 to TRBJ2-3, with 8 bases fitting TRBD2. The germline gives CDR1 SGHRS, CDR2 YFSETQ. This CDR3 has 16 amino acids. V lost 0 bases, J lost 4 bases, and 7 bases stayed unmatched. CDR3 amino acids: CASSLAGGAVADTQYF. As DNA, the CDR3 is TGCGCCAGCAGCTTGGCGGGAGGGGCGGTGGCAGATACGCAGTATTTT.

The V and J genes are TRBV27 and TRBJ1-2; D is perhaps TRBD1 (6 bases). Germline CDR1 MNHEY, CDR2 SMNVEV (reference sequence). This CDR3 region has 14 residues. Trimming shortened V by 5 bases and J by 2 bases, and 12 bases separated the two germline ends. CDR3 DNA: TGTGCCAGCAGTCCCGGACAGATGAACTATGGCTACACCTTC. Translated, it gives CASSPGQMNYGYTF.

The V gene is TRBV7-2, the J gene TRBJ2-7, with a tentative D call TRBD2 (6 bases). V shed 0 bases and J shed 4 bases, with 10 bases lying between them. Looked up from germline, CDR1 is SGHTA and CDR2 is FQGNSA. CDR3 length: 14 residues. As DNA, the CDR3 is TGTGCCAGCAGCTTAGCGGGGGGAACTTACGAGCAGTACTTC. Translated, it gives CASSLAGGTYEQYF.